Presented here are 29 T cell receptor beta chains from one specimen sequenced in a study of CD8+CD57+ T cells in acquired aplastic anemia. The use of genomic DNA as template underpinned the TCR beta VDJ and CDR3 profiling. Via MiXCR, TCRdb re-called the reads, giving one row per CDR3 protein. The table shows 150,000 or so distinct CDR3 sequences, with roughly 48% occurring only once. Flow cytometry had shown expanded CD8+CD57+ cells in the patients chosen for sequencing. What was sequenced was sorted CD4+, CD8+, or CD8+CD57+ T cells (not recorded which) from PBMCs. These receptor sequences come from a human donor with aplastic anemia.

This chain joins TRBV5-1 and TRBJ2-2; the D is unclear. The germline V gene encodes CDR1 SGHRS and CDR2 YFSETQ. The V and J ends lost 0 bases and 2 bases respectively, with 8 bases between them. The CDR3 is 15 amino acids. As DNA, the CDR3 is TGCGCCAGCAGCTTGGAAGCAGTTAACACCGGGGAGCTGTTTTTT. Its protein product is CASSLEAVNTGELFF.

The gene calls are TRBV7-3 and TRBJ2-5; 10 positions match TRBD2. Germline V gene lookup returns CDR1 SGHTA and CDR2 FQGTGA. V was pared by 5 bases and J by 3 bases, with 6 bases of the junction left unmatched. The CDR3 has 15 amino acids. The chain's CDR3 is CASSTWSGGEETQYF. CDR3 DNA: TGTGCCAGCAGCACCTGGAGCGGGGGGGAAGAGACCCAGTACTTC.

This clonotype is labeled medium-sized. The chain joins TRBV5-4 to TRBJ1-6, with D tentatively TRBD1 (5 bases). Germline V lookup: CDR1 SGHNT, CDR2 YYREEE (reference sequence). This CDR3 contains 14 residues. Deletions cut 5 bases from V and 9 bases from J, with 15 bases between. For the CDR3, the DNA is TGTGCCAGCAGTAGAGGGGAGGCAAGTTCACCCCTCCACTTT. It translates to CASSRGEASSPLHF.

This clonotype came up many times. J is TRBJ2-7 and V is TRBV6-5; either TRBD1 or TRBD2 may fit D (5 bases each). Germline CDR1 is MNHEY and CDR2 is SVGAGI. CDR3 length equals 15 residues. The germline V and J ends were trimmed by 0 bases and 3 bases, with 12 bases remaining between them. The CDR3 protein is CASSYSMEDNYEQYF. CDR3 in DNA: TGTGCCAGCAGTTACTCGATGGAGGACAACTACGAGCAGTACTTC.

V usage is TRBV5-1 and J usage is TRBJ2-1; tentatively, D is TRBD1 or TRBD2 (5 bases each). Deletions cut 5 bases from V and 9 bases from J, with 18 bases between. The CDR3 totals 14 residues. Germline V gene data show CDR1 as SGHRS and CDR2 as YFSETQ. The CDR3 DNA is TGCGCCAGCAGATCCGGGACCCATCCTGGTGAGCAGTTCTTC. Translating it yields CASRSGTHPGEQFF.

This chain joins TRBV25-1 and TRBJ1-3; unclear D gene. V was trimmed by 5 bases and J by 4 bases, leaving 9 bases between them. The CDR3 extends over 13 amino acids. Germline V lookup: CDR1 MGHDK, CDR2 SYGVNS. The CDR3 loop reads CASSSGAGNTIYF. The CDR3 DNA reads as TGTGCCAGCAGTTCCGGTGCAGGAAACACCATATATTTT.

In its sample, this clonotype was seen a few times. The chain links TRBV29-1 to TRBJ1-1, with D possibly being TRBD1 (6 bases). V was shortened by 7 bases and J by 1 base, with 10 bases between the two germline ends. The CDR3 is 12 amino acids. Germline CDR1 reads SQVTM; CDR2 reads ANQGSEA. The CDR3 DNA reads as TGCAGCGGCATGACAGGGAACACTGAAGCTTTCTTT. The encoded protein is CSGMTGNTEAFF.

Turning to this clonotype: The conserved phenylalanine or tryptophan is not found at the CDR3 terminus, so this likely reflects a read error. The DNA is omitted, as the CDR3 cannot be located on it reliably, and the CDR3 follows TCRdb's listing. The rearrangement joins TRBV29-1 to TRBJ1-3. Germline-derived CDR1 and CDR2 are SQVTM and ANQGSEA. The CDR3 is 11 residues long, ends included. The CDR3 sequence: CSVERGGGIII.

The chain employs TRBV19 and TRBJ1-2; 8 nucleotides align to TRBD1. This CDR3 has 14 residues. Germline CDR1 LNHDA, CDR2 SQIVND (reference sequence). V was pared by 5 bases and J by 8 bases, with 10 bases of the junction left unmatched. CDR3 sequence (DNA): TGTGCCAGTAGTGGGAGTCAGGGGGCGTCGGGCTACACCTTC. Protein: CASSGSQGASGYTF.

The table lists this clonotype with many counts. The V and J genes are TRBV20-1 and TRBJ1-2; tentatively, D is TRBD1 (6 bases). CDR3 length: 14 amino acids. Germline V lookup: CDR1 DFQATT, CDR2 SNEGSKA (reference sequence). Trimming took off 5 bases at V and 2 bases at J, with 15 bases between the two ends. CDR3 in DNA: TGCAGTGCTCAGGACAGAACCTTAAACTATGGCTACACCTTC. It is translated as CSAQDRTLNYGYTF.

V gene TRBV29-1 combines with J gene TRBJ1-5, with D tentatively TRBD1 (6 bases). Trimming pared 4 bases from V and 4 bases from J, leaving 8 bases between. Germline assignment: CDR1 SQVTM and CDR2 ANQGSEA. CDR3 length: 12 residues. The CDR3 reads CSVAGANQPQHF. In DNA form, the CDR3 reads TGCAGCGTTGCAGGGGCGAATCAGCCCCAGCATTTT.

In this sample, this clonotype turned up once. The CDR3 bases are TGTGCCACCAGTGATTCGGGACTAGCGGGGGGTTTTGAGACCCAGTACTTC. It codes for CATSDSGLAGGFETQYF. V is TRBV24-1 and J is TRBJ2-5; 15 nucleotides align to TRBD2. Looked up from germline, CDR1 is KGHDR and CDR2 is SFDVKD. After removal of 2 bases from V and 5 bases from J, the junction contained 5 bases not matched to a gene. CDR3 size: 17 residues.

This chain connects TRBV2 to TRBJ2-7; unclear D gene. Germline assignment: CDR1 SNHLY and CDR2 FYNNEI. V lost 3 bases to trimming and J lost 4 bases, with 10 bases between them. The CDR3 is 13 amino acids. The CDR3: CASSDLGIYEQYF. The CDR3 DNA is TGTGCCAGCAGTGATTTGGGGATTTACGAGCAGTACTTC. The full variable domain, its missing parts supplied by reference TRBV2 and TRBJ2-7, is EPEVTQTPSHQVTQMGQEVILRCVPISNHLYFYWYRQILGQKVEFLVSFYNNEISEKSEIFDDQFSVERPDGSNFTLKIRSTKLEDSAMYFCASSDLGIYEQYFGPGTRLTVT.

There are many counts of this clonotype. This chain links TRBV20-1 with TRBJ2-5, with 10 bases aligning to TRBD1. The V segment lost 1 base and the J segment 0 bases; nucleotides outside the gene matches: 17. Germline assignment: CDR1 DFQATT and CDR2 SNEGSKA (reference sequence). CDR3 size: 20 residues. The chain's CDR3 is CSARGTGGRIGGGDQETQYF. The DNA of the CDR3 is TGCAGTGCTAGAGGGACAGGGGGTAGGATCGGAGGGGGGGACCAAGAGACCCAGTACTTC.

This clonotype was observed a handful of times. CDR3 region: CASRQGVNTEAFF. CDR3 sequence (DNA): TGTGCCAGCAGACAGGGGGTGAACACTGAAGCTTTCTTT. This chain joins TRBV2 and TRBJ1-1, with 8 bases lining up with TRBD1. Germline lookup yields CDR1 SNHLY and CDR2 FYNNEI. The CDR3 sequence is 13 residues long. After removal of 6 bases from V and 0 bases from J, the junction contained 0 bases not matched to a gene. The full variable domain, completed using reference TRBV2 and TRBJ1-1, is EPEVTQTPSHQVTQMGQEVILRCVPISNHLYFYWYRQILGQKVEFLVSFYNNEISEKSEIFDDQFSVERPDGSNFTLKIRSTKLEDSAMYFCASRQGVNTEAFFGQGTRLTVV.

This clonotype was detected ten times or more. The chain recombines TRBV7-2 with TRBJ2-1, with 7 bases matching TRBD2. Unmatched junction bases numbered 6, after V lost 3 bases and J lost 4 bases. Germline values: CDR1 SGHTA, CDR2 FQGNSA. CDR3 length: 15 residues. As DNA, the CDR3 is TGTGCCAGCAGCTTTGCCACTAGCGCTTACAATGAGCAGTTCTTC. Translating gives CASSFATSAYNEQFF.

V and J are TRBV29-1 and TRBJ2-4; D uncertain. Germline assignment: CDR1 SQVTM and CDR2 ANQGSEA. This CDR3 comprises 12 residues. Trimming pared 4 bases from V and 6 bases from J, leaving 10 bases between. The CDR3 here is CSVVVERNIQYF. As DNA, the CDR3 is TGCAGCGTTGTAGTCGAGAGAAACATTCAGTACTTC.

This clonotype showed up many times. The rearrangement uses TRBV5-5 and TRBJ2-2, with a tentative D call TRBD1 (5 bases). This CDR3 comprises 14 residues. Germline CDR1 SGHKS, CDR2 YYEKEE (reference sequence). The V gene lost 7 bases and the J gene lost 0 bases, with 10 bases spanning the gap. CDR3 loop: CASLGQANTGELFF. CDR3 sequence (DNA): TGTGCCAGCCTTGGACAAGCGAACACCGGGGAGCTGTTTTTT.

This clonotype was detected a few times. The chain has TRBV18 and TRBJ1-6; the match to TRBD1 covers 11 bases. The V and J ends lost 6 bases and 3 bases, in that order; junction bases with no gene match: 7. The CDR3 has 17 residues. CDR1 KGHSH and CDR2 LQKENI come from the germline V gene. The CDR3 sequence: CASSLGTGGNYNSPLHF. The CDR3 region has the DNA TGTGCCAGCTCCCTCGGGACAGGGGGTAACTATAATTCACCCCTCCACTTT.

This clonotype was detected a few times. The chain has TRBV7-6 and TRBJ2-3; D remains unclear. The germline V gene encodes CDR1 SGHVS and CDR2 FNYEAQ. V was trimmed by 6 bases and J by 11 bases, leaving 12 bases between them. This CDR3 has 11 amino acids. Here the CDR3 DNA reads TGTGCCAGCAGGGGGTGGAATGAGCAGTATTTT. Translated: CASRGWNEQYF.

This clonotype was counted ten times or more. CDR3 region: CASSQDPTTGVGEAFF. The CDR3 DNA sequence: TGTGCCAGCAGCCAAGATCCGACGACAGGGGTGGGTGAAGCTTTCTTT. The rearrangement joins TRBV4-2 to TRBJ1-1, with 8 bases matching TRBD1. The CDR3 spans 16 residues. Germline V CDR1 and CDR2: LGHNA, YNFKEQ. With V trimmed by 0 bases and J by 7 bases, 10 bases remained unmatched.

The J gene is TRBJ1-2, the V gene TRBV10-3; no clear D. The V and J ends lost 8 bases and 4 bases respectively, with 17 bases between them. The V gene's germline CDR1 is ENHRY and CDR2 SYGVKD. The CDR3 is 14 residues long. CDR3 in amino acids: CAISPGNSIYGYTF. The CDR3 nucleotides read TGTGCCATCTCCCCGGGCAATTCGATCTATGGCTACACCTTC.

This clonotype was found many times. V gene TRBV6-1 combines with J gene TRBJ2-2, with 7 positions matching TRBD1. Trimming cost V 6 bases and J 7 bases; bases outside gene matches: 8. The germline gives CDR1 MNHNS, CDR2 SASEGT. CDR3 length: 14 residues. CDR3 in amino acids: CASRDRELIGELFF. In nucleotides, the CDR3 is TGTGCCAGCAGAGACAGGGAGTTGATCGGGGAGCTGTTTTTT.

This clonotype was seen repeatedly, ten times or more. The chain uses TRBV19 and TRBJ2-7; 9 positions agree with TRBD1. This CDR3 is 16 amino acids long. J gave up 2 bases and V 3 bases, and 8 bases lay outside the gene matches. In germline, CDR1 is LNHDA, CDR2 SQIVND (reference sequence). The CDR3 here is CASSMPPDRGTYEQYF. The CDR3 nucleotides are TGTGCCAGTAGTATGCCCCCGGACAGGGGCACCTACGAGCAGTACTTC.

The sample holds many counts of this clonotype. The CDR3: CASSQDPGQGGCQPQHF. The CDR3 DNA follows: TGTGCCAGCAGCCAAGATCCCGGACAGGGTGGATGCCAGCCCCAGCATTTT. The chain uses TRBV14 and TRBJ1-5; TRBD1 agrees at 8 bases. Germline V gene data show CDR1 as SGHDN and CDR2 as FVKESK. The CDR3 length is 17 residues. The V segment lost 0 bases and the J segment 7 bases; nucleotides outside the gene matches: 11.

This clonotype was seen a handful of times. The V call is TRBV2, the J call TRBJ2-7; possibly TRBD1 for D (6 bases). Trimming left V 6 bases short and J 0 bases short, with 6 bases between. The CDR3 has 12 residues. CDR1 and CDR2 from the germline V gene are SNHLY and FYNNEI. CDR3 nucleotide sequence: TGTGCCAGCAGGGACAGCTCCTACGAGCAGTACTTC. Translation gives CASRDSSYEQYF. The variable domain in full, completed from reference TRBV2 and TRBJ2-7, reads EPEVTQTPSHQVTQMGQEVILRCVPISNHLYFYWYRQILGQKVEFLVSFYNNEISEKSEIFDDQFSVERPDGSNFTLKIRSTKLEDSAMYFCASRDSSYEQYFGPGTRLTVT.

Comment on this clonotype: One base away lies a much larger clone, so this may be a sequencing read error. The chain combines TRBV12-3 or TRBV12-4 with TRBJ2-7; 13 bases agree with TRBD2. There are 20 residues in the CDR3. The V gene end was trimmed by 5 bases and the J gene end by 7 bases; junction bases not matched to a gene: 23. Written as DNA, the CDR3 is TGTGCCAGCAGTCCCCGGGATCCGCTTATGGGGACTAGCGGGGACTGGGAGCAGTACTTC. Protein: CASSPRDPLMGTSGDWEQYF.

This clonotype was seen repeatedly, ten times or more. This chain joins TRBV19 and TRBJ2-5; 11 bases align to TRBD2. CDR3 length: 16 amino acids. With V trimmed by 3 bases and J by 0 bases, 3 bases remained unmatched. Germline CDR1 reads LNHDA; CDR2 reads SQIVND (reference sequence). The CDR3 DNA follows: TGTGCCAGTAGTATCACTAGCGGGGGTAACCAAGAGACCCAGTACTTC. It encodes CASSITSGGNQETQYF.

J is TRBJ2-1 and V is TRBV25-1; 7 nucleotides line up with TRBD1. V dropped 2 bases and J dropped 2; count of bases not matched to a gene: 3. The CDR3 is 15 residues long. Germline V lookup: CDR1 MGHDK, CDR2 SYGVNS. The DNA of the CDR3 is TGTGCCAGCAGTGAAGGGACAGCGACCTACAATGAGCAGTTCTTC. This encodes CASSEGTATYNEQFF.